This entry lists 27 T cell receptor beta chains sequenced from one sample in a study of response to subunit inactivated influenza vaccine. TCRdb re-analysed the RT-PCR reads in MiXCR, keeping a single row per CDR3 protein. The data contain approximately 730,000 distinct CDR3 sequences, about 14% of them singletons. This material consisted of PBMCs from blood, taken less than 15 days before vaccination. These receptors were taken from a man over 45 who received an inactivated influenza vaccine.

This clonotype was seen more than once but under ten times. The chain has TRBV6-2 or TRBV6-3 and TRBJ2-5; D perhaps matches TRBD2 (5 bases). CDR1 is MNHEY and CDR2 is SVGEGT in the germline V gene. V gave up 5 bases and J gave up 7 bases, with 14 bases separating them. The CDR3 totals 13 residues. The chain's CDR3 is CASSDPGMLTQYF. CDR3 sequence (DNA): TGTGCCAGCAGTGATCCGGGGATGTTGACCCAGTACTTC.

The sample holds many counts of this clonotype. The chain joins TRBV27 to TRBJ2-7; D assignment may be TRBD1 or TRBD2 (5 bases each). The CDR3 totals 14 residues. V lost 3 bases and J lost 3, with 12 bases in between. The germline gives CDR1 MNHEY, CDR2 SMNVEV (reference sequence). As DNA, the CDR3 is TGTGCCAGCAGTTTGTCGAGGGGTAACTACGAGCAGTACTTC. Translation: CASSLSRGNYEQYF.

The chain joins TRBV29-1 to TRBJ2-5; D possibly corresponds to TRBD1 (5 bases). CDR1 is SQVTM, CDR2 ANQGSEA, per germline. The V gene lost 4 bases and the J gene lost 5 bases, with 14 bases spanning the gap. CDR3 size: 13 residues. The CDR3 sequence is CSVAPGMRETQYF. The CDR3 DNA is TGCAGCGTTGCTCCAGGGATGCGGGAGACCCAGTACTTC. The full variable domain, with the rest looked up from reference TRBV29-1 and TRBJ2-5, is SAVISQKPSRDICQRGTSLTIQCQVDSQVTMMFWYRQQPGQSLTLIATANQGSEATYESGFVIDKFPISRPNLTFSTLTVSNMSPEDSSIYLCSVAPGMRETQYFGPGTRLLVL.

This clonotype has at least ten counts. CDR3 amino acids: CASSPTGYGYTF. DNA for the CDR3: TGTGCCAGCAGCCCGACAGGTTATGGCTACACCTTC. The chain recombines TRBV3-1 with TRBJ1-2; D is possibly TRBD1 (6 bases). Trimming took off 4 bases at V and 5 bases at J, with 8 bases between the two ends. CDR1 is LGHDT and CDR2 is YNNKEL in the germline V gene (reference sequence). The CDR3 runs to 12 residues. Complete variable domain (other parts from reference TRBV3-1 and TRBJ1-2): DTAVSQTPKYLVTQMGNDKSIKCEQNLGHDTMYWYKQDSKKFLKIMFSYNNKELIINETVPNRFSPKSPDKAHLNLHINSLELGDSAVYFCASSPTGYGYTFGSGTRLTVV.

The chain combines TRBV11-2 with TRBJ2-1; no reliable D call. Germline V gene sequence: CDR1 SGHAT, CDR2 FQNNGV. V was pared by 3 bases and J by 8 bases, with 8 bases between. This CDR3 comprises 12 residues. The CDR3 protein is CASSFSPDEQFF. In nucleotides, the CDR3 is TGTGCCAGCAGCTTCTCTCCGGATGAGCAGTTCTTC.

This clonotype was counted ten times or more. The chain combines TRBV20-1 with TRBJ1-1; D not resolved. Germline assignment: CDR1 DFQATT and CDR2 SNEGSKA (reference sequence). V gave up 6 bases and J gave up 1 base, with 6 bases separating them. This CDR3 is 11 amino acids long. The CDR3 bases are TGCAGTGCCCCTAGGAACACTGAAGCTTTCTTT. Its protein is CSAPRNTEAFF.

This clonotype was seen a handful of times. The rearrangement uses TRBV10-3 and TRBJ2-1, with 10 bases aligning to TRBD2. The CDR3 sequence is 15 residues long. The germline V gene encodes CDR1 ENHRY and CDR2 SYGVKD. Trimming at V came to 4 bases and at J to 4 bases, leaving 4 bases not matched to a gene. The DNA of the CDR3 is TGTGCCATCAGTGTTCCTAGCGGGAGTTACAATGAGCAGTTCTTC. The encoded protein is CAISVPSGSYNEQFF.

This clonotype was observed a few times. The chain combines TRBV12-3 or TRBV12-4 with TRBJ2-1, with 10 bases matching TRBD2. This CDR3 comprises 16 residues. The trim removed 7 bases at V and 4 bases at J, leaving 10 bases unmatched. The DNA for the CDR3 is TGTGCCAGCACTAGCGGGAGCCGACCCGTATACAATGAGCAGTTCTTC. This sequence encodes CASTSGSRPVYNEQFF.

The chain recombines TRBV10-3 with TRBJ2-2, with D hard to call. Trimming shortened V by 7 bases and J by 1 base, and 13 bases separated the two germline ends. The CDR3 covers 15 residues. In germline, CDR1 is ENHRY, CDR2 SYGVKD. The chain's CDR3 is CAITSVPGNTGELFF. DNA for the CDR3: TGTGCCATCACCTCGGTCCCAGGGAACACCGGGGAGCTGTTTTTT.

As DNA, the CDR3 is TGCAGTGCTAACCCGGGGGGGGGCGTAACCGGGGAGCTGTTTTTT. The encoded protein is CSANPGGGVTGELFF. The V gene is TRBV20-1, the J gene TRBJ2-2, with TRBD2 matching over 8 bases. After removal of 4 bases from V and 5 bases from J, the junction contained 9 bases not matched to a gene. Germline CDR1 and CDR2: DFQATT and SNEGSKA (reference sequence). This CDR3 has 15 amino acids.

This sequence joins TRBV12-3 or TRBV12-4 and TRBJ2-7; 12 nucleotides match TRBD2. J lost 3 bases, V lost 4 bases, and 7 bases had no gene match. The CDR3 has 16 residues. The CDR3: CASSSRLAGAVYEQYF. CDR3 DNA sequence: TGTGCCAGCAGTTCTAGACTAGCGGGGGCCGTCTACGAGCAGTACTTC.

There are a few counts of this clonotype. The V gene is TRBV7-2, the J gene TRBJ1-2; D call uncertain. Germline V lookup: CDR1 SGHTA, CDR2 FQGNSA. CDR3 length: 13 amino acids. Trimming took off 1 base at V and 8 bases at J, with 11 bases between the two ends. The CDR3 sequence is CASSLDRARGYTF. The CDR3 coding sequence is TGTGCCAGCAGCTTAGACAGAGCCCGGGGCTACACCTTC.

This chain links TRBV5-6 with TRBJ2-2; D gene uncertain. The germline gives CDR1 SGHDT, CDR2 YYEEEE. V was shortened by 0 bases and J by 6 bases, with 12 bases between the two germline ends. The CDR3 consists of 15 residues. CDR3 DNA: TGTGCCAGCAGCTTGGGACCCGATGGAGCCGGGGAGCTGTTTTTT. Translation gives CASSLGPDGAGELFF. Variable domain in full (rest from reference TRBV5-6 and TRBJ2-2): DAGVTQSPTHLIKTRGQQVTLRCSPKSGHDTVSWYQQALGQGPQFIFQYYEEEERQRGNFPDRFSGHQFPNYSSELNVNALLLGDSALYLCASSLGPDGAGELFFGEGSRLTVL.

This clonotype was counted ten times or more. This chain uses TRBV10-3 with TRBJ2-7; D unclear. This CDR3 region has 14 residues. In germline, CDR1 is ENHRY, CDR2 SYGVKD. V was shortened by 8 bases and J by 0 bases, with 14 bases between the two germline ends. CDR3 protein: CAIFNPGHSYEQYF. CDR3 coding DNA: TGTGCCATCTTCAATCCAGGCCACTCCTACGAGCAGTACTTC.

At least ten counts were recorded for this clonotype. The chain couples TRBV7-2 to TRBJ1-5; D ambiguous. CDR3 size: 13 residues. The germline CDR1 and CDR2 sequences are SGHTA and FQGNSA. V gave up 5 bases and J gave up 5 bases, with 10 bases separating them. The CDR3 DNA reads as TGTGCCAGCAGCACGTTTAGGGATCAGCCCCAGCATTTT. This codes for CASSTFRDQPQHF.

This clonotype showed up just a few times. V is TRBV6-5 and J is TRBJ2-4; 11 bases align to TRBD2. V lost 3 bases and J lost 7; bases outside the gene matches: 8. The CDR3 runs 16 residues. The V gene's germline CDR1 is MNHEY and CDR2 SVGAGI. CDR3 amino acids: CASSYPVAGGTNIQYF. CDR3 coding DNA: TGTGCCAGCAGTTATCCGGTAGCGGGAGGGACGAACATTCAGTACTTC.

In its sample, this clonotype was seen a few times. This chain joins TRBV2 and TRBJ1-1, with TRBD1 identical over 8 bases. CDR3 length: 14 amino acids. J lost 7 bases, V lost 7 bases, and 11 bases had no gene match. Germline V gene lookup returns CDR1 SNHLY and CDR2 FYNNEI. CDR3 sequence: CASTQLDRAREAFF. Written as DNA, the CDR3 is TGTGCCAGCACTCAACTGGACAGGGCCCGTGAAGCTTTCTTT.

This clonotype was detected a few times. V and J are TRBV28 and TRBJ2-7; no firm D call. CDR1 is MDHEN, CDR2 SYDVKM, per germline. The ends were cut back, 1 base at V and 0 bases at J, with 10 bases in the middle. The CDR3 loop spans 15 amino acids. The CDR3 reads CASSLSQVGSYEQYF. The CDR3 DNA is TGTGCCAGCAGTTTATCGCAGGTCGGCTCCTACGAGCAGTACTTC.

This clonotype was observed a few times. This rearrangement joins TRBV4-3 to TRBJ2-7, with a possible D match to TRBD1 (7 bases). The CDR3 extends over 16 amino acids. Germline values: CDR1 LGHNA, CDR2 YSLEER. Between the trimmed V and J ends, which lost 2 bases and 4 bases, there was a span of 18 bases. The CDR3 protein is CASSQRSGAGGYEQYF. CDR3 in DNA: TGCGCCAGCAGCCAAAGGAGTGGTGCAGGGGGGTACGAGCAGTACTTC.

Many counts were recorded for this clonotype. This sequence joins TRBV6-5 and TRBJ1-3; the D is unclear. CDR3 length: 15 residues. Germline CDR1 reads MNHEY; CDR2 reads SVGAGI. Trimming left V 0 bases short and J 0 bases short, with 6 bases between. CDR3: CASSYSLSSGNTIYF. CDR3 DNA: TGTGCCAGCAGTTACTCGTTAAGCTCTGGAAACACCATATATTTT.

This clonotype occurred a few times. The chain carries TRBV6-2 or TRBV6-3 and TRBJ2-2, with a possible D match to TRBD1 (6 bases). Germline V lookup: CDR1 MNHEY, CDR2 SVGEGT. The CDR3 is 15 amino acids. With 5 bases removed from V and 2 bases from J, the gap between germline ends came to 12 bases. This chain's CDR3 is CASSVDRLNTGELFF. CDR3 DNA: TGTGCCAGCAGTGTAGACAGGCTTAACACCGGGGAGCTGTTTTTT.

This clonotype was counted a few times. The rearrangement joins TRBV18 to TRBJ2-7, with 8 nucleotides matching TRBD1. Losses at the gene ends were 0 bases for V and 3 bases for J; bases not matched to a gene: 4. Per germline, CDR1 KGHSH and CDR2 LQKENI. The CDR3 is 15 amino acids. Written as DNA, the CDR3 is TGTGCCAGCTCACCACCGGGACAGGCTCGCTACGAGCAGTACTTC. This gives the protein CASSPPGQARYEQYF.

This clonotype has just a few counts. The chain carries TRBV12-3 or TRBV12-4 and TRBJ1-5, with a possible D match to TRBD1 (5 bases). Trimming took 2 bases from V and 11 from J, leaving 13 bases between them. The CDR3 extends over 13 amino acids. The CDR3 here is CASSLSDRGSQHF. As DNA, the CDR3 is TGTGCCAGCAGTTTATCAGATCGGGGCTCCCAGCATTTT.

This clonotype was counted at least ten times. The V and J genes are TRBV5-6 and TRBJ2-1, with 7 bases matching TRBD1. The CDR3 totals 16 residues. Germline CDR1 is SGHDT and CDR2 is YYEEEE. The ends lost 4 bases at V and 2 bases at J; junction bases unmatched: 9. This chain's CDR3 is CASSRHRGVAYNEQFF. The DNA of the CDR3 is TGTGCCAGCAGCAGGCACAGGGGAGTCGCCTACAATGAGCAGTTCTTC.

The chain combines TRBV5-1 with TRBJ2-7; TRBD2 matches at 9 bases. From germline, CDR1 is SGHRS and CDR2 YFSETQ. V gave up 0 bases and J gave up 4 bases; unmatched junction bases: 8. The CDR3 has 16 residues. The CDR3 here is CASSLGGTSTRYEQYF. The CDR3 nucleotides read TGCGCCAGCAGCTTGGGAGGGACTAGCACGCGGTACGAGCAGTACTTC.

This clonotype was picked up a small number of times. This chain links TRBV7-2 with TRBJ2-1; 11 nucleotides match TRBD2. The V and J ends lost 4 bases and 6 bases, in that order; junction bases with no gene match: 8. Germline CDR1 is SGHTA and CDR2 is FQGNSA. This CDR3 spans 16 amino acids. Here the CDR3 reads CASSSLAGGPANEQFF. The CDR3 nucleotides read TGTGCCAGCAGCTCCTTAGCGGGAGGGCCCGCCAATGAGCAGTTCTTC.

This clonotype was recorded a few times. The J gene is TRBJ2-2, the V gene TRBV15; 9 nucleotides match TRBD1. V dropped 4 bases and J dropped 7; count of bases not matched to a gene: 13. CDR3 length: 17 residues. Per the germline V gene, CDR1 is LNHNV and CDR2 is YYDKDF (reference sequence). CDR3 in DNA: TGTGCCACCAGCATCTCGCGGGGGACAGGGCCAGGCGGGGAGCTGTTTTTT. It encodes CATSISRGTGPGGELFF.